The rows below give T cell receptor beta chains drawn from one sample of a study of cytomegalovirus exposure and HLA in healthy donors. Assay: immunoSEQ multiplex PCR; the TCRdb copy retains only in-frame clones and omits some. The table records hundreds of thousands of clones, about 80% of them present only once. Sequenced: PBMCs. The receptors originated from a middle-aged man in good health and CMV-seropositive. CDR3s include the opening cysteine and the closing phenylalanine or tryptophan. A D gene is named only where the DNA matches it firmly. Expanded clones get a size class; other rows say once, few or many, or leave the size out.

length	V	J	D	size	DNA	CDR3
15	TRBV6-6	TRBJ2-1	TRBD2	-	TGTGCCAGCAGTGGCGGGCTAGCGGGCTACAATGAGCAGTTCTTC	CASSGGLAGYNEQFF
15	TRBV11-2	TRBJ2-5	-	few	TGTGCCAGCAGCTTAGTACTGGTCAACCAAGAGACCCAGTACTTC	CASSLVLVNQETQYF
14	TRBV6-1	TRBJ1-2	-	-	TGTGCCAGCAGTGAAGGAACAGAGGGCTATGGCTACACCTTC	CASSEGTEGYGYTF
16	TRBV4-1	TRBJ2-1	-	once	TGCGCCAGCAGCCCCAGTGACCCAGGGTACCGCAATGAGCAGTTCTTC	CASSPSDPGYRNEQFF
15	TRBV7-3	TRBJ2-2	TRBD2	-	TGTGCCAGCAGCTTAATAGCGGGGGGAACCGGGGAGCTGTTTTTT	CASSLIAGGTGELFF
14	TRBV27	TRBJ1-4	-	-	TGTGCCAGCAGTTTATCGGCCGCAAATGAAAAACTGTTTTTT	CASSLSAANEKLFF
15	TRBV30	TRBJ2-5	-	-	TGTGCCTGGACCAAAGGAGTCGGAGGGGATCAGACCCAGTACTTC	CAWTKGVGGDQTQYF
15	TRBV5-4	TRBJ2-2	TRBD2	-	TGTGCCAGCAGAGCTAGCGGAAAAAACACCGGGGAGCTGTTTTTT	CASRASGKNTGELFF
14	TRBV5-1	TRBJ1-1	TRBD1	-	TGCGCCAGCAGCACAGGGGGCGTTTTCACTGAAGCTTTCTTT	CASSTGGVFTEAFF
19	TRBV18	TRBJ2-6	TRBD1	-	TGTGCCAGCTCACTTTCCATACCGGGACAGGGGAGTGGGGCCAACGTCCTGACTTTC	CASSLSIPGQGSGANVLTF
16	TRBV27	TRBJ2-3	-	-	TGTGCCAGCAGTCCCTTACTAGGTGATATCACAGATACGCAGTATTTT	CASSPLLGDITDTQYF
17	TRBV14	TRBJ2-1	-	-	TGTGCCAGCAGCCAAGAAGGGAGGCCTCCTTCCTACAATGAGCAGTTCTTC	CASSQEGRPPSYNEQFF
14	TRBV27	TRBJ2-1	-	-	TGTGCCAGCGCTACGGGACTTAACTACAATGAGCAGTTCTTC	CASATGLNYNEQFF
15	TRBV6-5	TRBJ2-1	TRBD2	-	TGTGCCAGCAGCCCGGGACTAGCGCCCTACAATGAGCAGTTCTTC	CASSPGLAPYNEQFF
15	TRBV11-2	TRBJ2-5	-	-	TGTGCCAGCAGCTTAGTAGGGAGCGACCAAGAGACCCAGTACTTC	CASSLVGSDQETQYF
11	TRBV7-9	TRBJ2-1	-	-	TGTGCCAGCAGTCTAGAGGTTGAGCAGTTCTTC	CASSLEVEQFF
14	TRBV7-6	TRBJ1-2	-	-	TGTGCCAGCAGCTTGGGATCAGACGGGAATGGCTACACCTTC	CASSLGSDGNGYTF
12	TRBV10-1	TRBJ2-2	-	-	TGCGCCAGCCTGGCCGACACCGGGGAGCTGTTTTTT	CASLADTGELFF
14	TRBV7-2	TRBJ2-5	TRBD1	-	TGTGCCAGCAGCTTAGTAGGGGGCCGGGAGACCCAGTACTTC	CASSLVGGRETQYF
15	TRBV7-6	TRBJ2-1	TRBD2	-	TGTGCCAGCAGCTTAGCACTAGCGGAGAGGGGTGAGCAGTTCTTC	CASSLALAERGEQFF
14	TRBV6-1	TRBJ1-6	-	-	TGTGCCAGCACGACCGGGACACTTAATTCACCCCTCCACTTT	CASTTGTLNSPLHF
14	TRBV6-5	TRBJ1-1	-	-	TGTGCCAGCAGTAACCTTCTAGGAGACACTGAAGCTTTCTTT	CASSNLLGDTEAFF
13	TRBV10-3	TRBJ2-1	-	-	TGTGCCATCAGCGGGGGAAACTACAATGAGCAGTTCTTC	CAISGGNYNEQFF
14	TRBV28	TRBJ2-3	TRBD2	-	TGTGCCAGCGTTTCCGGGGGGAGCACAGATACGCAGTATTTT	CASVSGGSTDTQYF
13	TRBV4-1	TRBJ1-2	-	-	TGCGCCAGCAGCCAGAGGGGGTTCAACGGCTACACCTTC	CASSQRGFNGYTF
19	TRBV5-6	TRBJ1-4	TRBD1	few	TGTGCCAGCAGCAGACCGGGACAGGGTGAAGTGGGAGCTAATGAAAAACTGTTTTTT	CASSRPGQGEVGANEKLFF
16	TRBV27	TRBJ1-1	-	-	TGTGCCAGCAGTTTACCCTCCCGTAGGGGTCCCACTGAAGCTTTCTTT	CASSLPSRRGPTEAFF
15	TRBV6-4	TRBJ2-1	TRBD2	-	TGTGCCAGCAGTGACTCTGGTAGCGGGAGAAATGAGCAGTTCTTC	CASSDSGSGRNEQFF
15	TRBV6-1	TRBJ2-1	TRBD2	-	TGTGCCAGCAGCCTTGTAGCGGGAGGGTACAATGAGCAGTTCTTC	CASSLVAGGYNEQFF
13	TRBV5-1	TRBJ2-1	-	-	TGCGCCAGCAGTAGGAGCTCCTACAATGAGCAGTTCTTC	CASSRSSYNEQFF
16	TRBV5-1	TRBJ2-7	-	-	TGCGCCAGCAGCTTGCGGGGGGGAGGGGACAGAGGCGAGCAGTACTTC	CASSLRGGGDRGEQYF
17	TRBV27	TRBJ2-2	-	-	TGTGCCAGCAGTTCTCTCGGGAAAACTGCGAACACCGGGGAGCTGTTTTTT	CASSSLGKTANTGELFF
14	TRBV18	TRBJ1-3	-	-	TGTGCCAGCTCACCACAAGAGTCTGGAAACACCATATATTTT	CASSPQESGNTIYF
17	TRBV9	TRBJ2-3	TRBD2	-	TGTGCCAGCAGCGTAGCAGGGCTAGCGGGAGCTGCAGATACGCAGTATTTT	CASSVAGLAGAADTQYF
16	TRBV28	TRBJ2-1	-	-	TGTGCCAGCAGTATGACCGGGACACAGGTGGGGAATGAGCAGTTCTTC	CASSMTGTQVGNEQFF
15	TRBV6-1	TRBJ1-2	TRBD1	-	TGTGCCAGCAGTGGACGACAGGGAACTAACTATGGCTACACCTTC	CASSGRQGTNYGYTF
15	TRBV19	TRBJ1-5	-	many	TGTGCCAGTAGTATAGAGGAGGGAAGTGTTCAGCCCCAGCATTTT	CASSIEEGSVQPQHF
14	TRBV7-9	TRBJ2-5	-	-	TGTGCCAGCAGCTCTAAGGGGTACCAAGAGACCCAGTACTTC	CASSSKGYQETQYF
15	TRBV18	TRBJ2-3	-	-	TGTGCCAGCTCACCCGGAGGGGGCGGCACAGATACGCAGTATTTT	CASSPGGGGTDTQYF
12	TRBV30	TRBJ2-7	-	once	TGTGCCTGGAGTGCCCCCCCGGACGAGCAGTACTTC	CAWSAPPDEQYF
11	TRBV19	TRBJ2-7	-	-	TGTGCCAGTAGCTCGGGCTACGAGCAGTACTTC	CASSSGYEQYF
14	TRBV30	TRBJ2-1	TRBD2	once	TGTGCCTGGGAATTGGGACTAGCTTCCAATGAGCAGTTCTTC	CAWELGLASNEQFF
14	TRBV7-3	TRBJ2-2	TRBD1	-	TGTGCCAGCAGCTTAGGGGACAGGGCCGGGGAGCTGTTTTTT	CASSLGDRAGELFF
15	TRBV4-1	TRBJ2-2	-	-	TGCGCCAGCAGCCAAGATCTCGGGAAGCTCGGGGAGCTGTTTTTT	CASSQDLGKLGELFF
17	TRBV23-1	TRBJ1-3	-	-	TGCGCCAGCACAACCTCCCCCGGAGGATTCTCCGGAAACACCATATATTTT	CASTTSPGGFSGNTIYF
16	TRBV7-9	TRBJ2-1	-	-	TGTGCCAGCAGCTTAGAACGACAGAGCTCCTACAATGAGCAGTTCTTC	CASSLERQSSYNEQFF
13	TRBV29-1	TRBJ1-2	-	-	TGCAGCGCCCGACAGGATTTCAACTATGGCTACACCTTC	CSARQDFNYGYTF
16	TRBV7-2	TRBJ1-5	-	-	TGTGCCAGCAGCTTAGTCGGGGGTTATAGCAATCAGCCCCAGCATTTT	CASSLVGGYSNQPQHF
15	TRBV19	TRBJ2-2	-	-	TGTGCCAGTAGTATAAGGGGCAGCTGGCACGGGGAGCTGTTTTTT	CASSIRGSWHGELFF
17	TRBV11-3	TRBJ2-1	TRBD2	-	TGTGCCAGCAGCTTAAGGGGACTAGCGGGAGGGAGGGATGAGCAGTTCTTC	CASSLRGLAGGRDEQFF